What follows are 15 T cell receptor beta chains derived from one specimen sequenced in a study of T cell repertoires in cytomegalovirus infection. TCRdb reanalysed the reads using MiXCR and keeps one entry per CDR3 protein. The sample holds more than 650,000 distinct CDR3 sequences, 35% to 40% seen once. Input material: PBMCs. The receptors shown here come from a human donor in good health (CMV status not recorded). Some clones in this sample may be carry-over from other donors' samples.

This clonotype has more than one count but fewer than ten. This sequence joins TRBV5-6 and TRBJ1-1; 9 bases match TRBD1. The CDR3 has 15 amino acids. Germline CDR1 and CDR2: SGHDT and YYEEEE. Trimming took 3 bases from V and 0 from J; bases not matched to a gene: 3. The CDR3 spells CASSYDRGLNTEAFF. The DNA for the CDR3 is TGTGCCAGCAGCTATGACAGGGGGTTGAACACTGAAGCTTTCTTT.

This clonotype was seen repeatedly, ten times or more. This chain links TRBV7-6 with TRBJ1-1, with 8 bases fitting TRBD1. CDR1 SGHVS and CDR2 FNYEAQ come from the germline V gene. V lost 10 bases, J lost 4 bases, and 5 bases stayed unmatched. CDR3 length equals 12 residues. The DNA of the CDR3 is TGTGCCACCGGACAGGGTGGCACTGAAGCTTTCTTT. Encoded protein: CATGQGGTEAFF.

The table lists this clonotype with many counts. The CDR3 spells CASSLVRKSYNSPLHF. CDR3 nucleotides: TGTGCCAGCAGCTTAGTGAGGAAGTCCTATAATTCACCCCTCCACTTT. The chain is built from TRBV7-2 and TRBJ1-6; no definite D call. Trimming shortened V by 1 base and J by 1 base, and 8 bases separated the two germline ends. The CDR3 is 16 residues long. Looked up from germline, CDR1 is SGHTA and CDR2 is FQGNSA.

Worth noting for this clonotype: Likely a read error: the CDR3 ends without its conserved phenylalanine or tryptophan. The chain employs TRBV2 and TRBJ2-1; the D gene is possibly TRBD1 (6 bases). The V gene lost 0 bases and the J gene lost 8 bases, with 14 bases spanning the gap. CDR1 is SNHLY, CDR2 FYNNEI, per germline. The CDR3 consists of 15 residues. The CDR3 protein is CASSEAGAEGDEQFL. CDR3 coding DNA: TGTGCCAGCAGTGAAGCGGGGGCTGAGGGGGATGAGCAGTTCTTA.

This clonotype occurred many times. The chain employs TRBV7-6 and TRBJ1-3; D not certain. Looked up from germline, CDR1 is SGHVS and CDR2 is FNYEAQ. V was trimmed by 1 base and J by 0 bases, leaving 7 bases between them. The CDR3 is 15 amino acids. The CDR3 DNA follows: TGTGCCAGCAGCTTAGATGCGCGCTCTGGAAACACCATATATTTT. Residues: CASSLDARSGNTIYF.

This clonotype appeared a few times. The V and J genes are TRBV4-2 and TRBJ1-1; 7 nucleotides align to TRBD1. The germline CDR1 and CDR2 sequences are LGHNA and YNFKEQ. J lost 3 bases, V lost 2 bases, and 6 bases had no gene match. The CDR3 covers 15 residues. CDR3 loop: CASSQPGTAYTEAFF. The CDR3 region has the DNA TGTGCCAGCAGCCAACCTGGGACAGCATACACTGAAGCTTTCTTT.

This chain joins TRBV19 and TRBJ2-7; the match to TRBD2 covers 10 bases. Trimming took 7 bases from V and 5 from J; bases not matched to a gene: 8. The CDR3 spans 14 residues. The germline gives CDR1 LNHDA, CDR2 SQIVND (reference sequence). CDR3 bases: TGTGCCAGTAAGGACCTAGCGGGAGAAGACGAGCAGTACTTC. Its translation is CASKDLAGEDEQYF. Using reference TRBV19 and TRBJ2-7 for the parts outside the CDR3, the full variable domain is DGGITQSPKYLFRKEGQNVTLSCEQNLNHDAMYWYRQDPGQGLRLIYYSQIVNDFQKGDIAEGYSVSREKKESFPLTVTSAQKNPTAFYLCASKDLAGEDEQYFGPGTRLTVT.

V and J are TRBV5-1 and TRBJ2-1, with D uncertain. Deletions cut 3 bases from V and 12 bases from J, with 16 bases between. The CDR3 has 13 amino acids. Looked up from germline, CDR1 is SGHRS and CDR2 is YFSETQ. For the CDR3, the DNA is TGCGCCAGCAGCTCGACGGTCGTAGTCGGGCAGTTCTTC. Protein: CASSSTVVVGQFF.

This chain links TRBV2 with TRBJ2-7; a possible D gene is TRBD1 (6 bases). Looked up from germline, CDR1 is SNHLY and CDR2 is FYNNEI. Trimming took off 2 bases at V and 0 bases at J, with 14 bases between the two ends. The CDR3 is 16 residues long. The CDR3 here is CASSEWLTGGSYEQYF. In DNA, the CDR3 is TGTGCCAGCAGTGAATGGTTGACAGGTGGCTCCTACGAGCAGTACTTC.

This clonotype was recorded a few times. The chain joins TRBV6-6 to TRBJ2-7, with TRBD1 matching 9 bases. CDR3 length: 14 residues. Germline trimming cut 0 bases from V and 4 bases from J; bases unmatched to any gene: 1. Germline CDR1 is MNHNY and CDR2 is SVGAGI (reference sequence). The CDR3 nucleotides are TGTGCCAGCAGTTACTCGGGACAGGGTTACGAGCAGTACTTC. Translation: CASSYSGQGYEQYF.

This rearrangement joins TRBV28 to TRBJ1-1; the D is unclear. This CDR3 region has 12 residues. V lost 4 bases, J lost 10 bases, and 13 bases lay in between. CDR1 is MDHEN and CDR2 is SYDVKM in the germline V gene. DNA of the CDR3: TGTGCCAGCAGTTCCCTTGGCCGGGGAGCTTTCTTT. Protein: CASSSLGRGAFF.

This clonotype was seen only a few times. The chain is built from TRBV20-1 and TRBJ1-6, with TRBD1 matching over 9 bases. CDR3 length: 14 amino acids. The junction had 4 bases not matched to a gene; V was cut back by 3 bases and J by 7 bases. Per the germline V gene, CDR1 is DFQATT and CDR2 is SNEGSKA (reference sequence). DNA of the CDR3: TGCAGTGCTAGGGGAGGACAGGGGAATTCACCCCTCCACTTT. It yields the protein CSARGGQGNSPLHF.

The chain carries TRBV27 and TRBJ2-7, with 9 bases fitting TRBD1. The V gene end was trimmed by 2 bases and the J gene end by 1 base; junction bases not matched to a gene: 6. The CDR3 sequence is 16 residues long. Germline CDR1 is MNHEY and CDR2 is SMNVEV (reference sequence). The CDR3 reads CASSLTNRGHSYEQYF. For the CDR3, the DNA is TGTGCCAGCAGTTTAACAAACAGGGGGCATTCCTACGAGCAGTACTTC.

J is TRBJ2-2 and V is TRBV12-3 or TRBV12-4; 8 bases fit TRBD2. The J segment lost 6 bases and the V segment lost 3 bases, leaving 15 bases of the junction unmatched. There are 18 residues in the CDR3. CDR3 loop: CASSLSGAGVLGPGELFF. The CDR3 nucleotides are TGTGCCAGCAGTTTGAGCGGAGCGGGAGTACTGGGTCCCGGGGAGCTGTTTTTT.

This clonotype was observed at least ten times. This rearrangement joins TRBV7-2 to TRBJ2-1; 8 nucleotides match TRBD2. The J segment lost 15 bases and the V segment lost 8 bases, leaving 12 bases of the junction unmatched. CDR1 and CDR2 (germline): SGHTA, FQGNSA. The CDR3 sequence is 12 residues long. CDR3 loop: CASVSGRNCPFF. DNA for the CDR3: TGTGCCAGCGTCAGCGGGAGAAATTGTCCGTTCTTC.